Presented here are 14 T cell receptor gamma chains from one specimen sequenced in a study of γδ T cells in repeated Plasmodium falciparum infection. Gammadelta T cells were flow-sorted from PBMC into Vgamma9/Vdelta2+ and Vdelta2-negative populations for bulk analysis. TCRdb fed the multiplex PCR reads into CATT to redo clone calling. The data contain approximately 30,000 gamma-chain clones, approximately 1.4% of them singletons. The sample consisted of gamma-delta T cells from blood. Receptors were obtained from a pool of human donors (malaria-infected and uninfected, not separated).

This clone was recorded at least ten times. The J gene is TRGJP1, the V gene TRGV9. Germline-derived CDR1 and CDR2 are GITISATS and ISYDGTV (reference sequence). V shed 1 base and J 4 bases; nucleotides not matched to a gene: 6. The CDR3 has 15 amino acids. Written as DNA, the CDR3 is TGTGCCTTGTGGGAGGTCGGACACACTGGTTGGTTCAAGATATTT. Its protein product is CALWEVGHTGWFKIF.

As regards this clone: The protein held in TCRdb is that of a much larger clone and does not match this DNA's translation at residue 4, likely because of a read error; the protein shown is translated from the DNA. The CDR3 bases are TGTGCCACCCGGGATACCCGGCCCCAAGGTTCACCTTGTGAACCCTATTATAAGAAACTCTTT. This translates into CATRDTRPQGSPCEPYYKKLF. The rearrangement links TRGV8 to TRGJ1 or TRGJ2. Since TCRdb gives no J gene, matching the DNA to germline was used here to assign it. This CDR3 contains 21 residues. Germline V gives CDR1 VENAVY, CDR2 YDSYNSRV.

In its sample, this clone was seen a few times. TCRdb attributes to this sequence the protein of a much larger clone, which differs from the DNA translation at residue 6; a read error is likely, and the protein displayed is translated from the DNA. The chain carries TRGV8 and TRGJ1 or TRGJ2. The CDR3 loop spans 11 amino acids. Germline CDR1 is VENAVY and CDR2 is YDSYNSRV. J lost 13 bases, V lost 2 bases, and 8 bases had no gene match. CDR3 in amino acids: CATWDTRGKLF. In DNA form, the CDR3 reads TGTGCCACCTGGGATACCCGTGGTAAACTCTTT.

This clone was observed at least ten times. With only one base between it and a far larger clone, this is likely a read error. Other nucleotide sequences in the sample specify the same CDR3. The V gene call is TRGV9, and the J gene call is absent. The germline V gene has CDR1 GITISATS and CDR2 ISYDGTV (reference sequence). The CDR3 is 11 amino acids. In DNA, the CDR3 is TGTGCCTTGTGGGAGGTGCACGGGAAACTTTTT. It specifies CALWEVHGKLF.

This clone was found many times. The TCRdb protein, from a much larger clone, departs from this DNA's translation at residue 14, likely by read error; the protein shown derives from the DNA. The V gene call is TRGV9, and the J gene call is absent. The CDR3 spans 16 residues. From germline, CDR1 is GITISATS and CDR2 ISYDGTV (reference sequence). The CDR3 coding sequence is TGTGCCTTGTGGGACGGTCAAGAGTTGGGCAAAAAAATCATGGTATTT. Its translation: CALWDGQELGKKIMVF.

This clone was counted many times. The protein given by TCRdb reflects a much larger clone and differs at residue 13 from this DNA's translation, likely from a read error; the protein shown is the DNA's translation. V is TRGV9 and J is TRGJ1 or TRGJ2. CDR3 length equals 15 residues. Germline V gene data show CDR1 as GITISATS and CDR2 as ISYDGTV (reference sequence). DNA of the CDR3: TGTGCCTTGTGGGCAAGAGCTACCGGACATTATAAGGAACTCTTT. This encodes CALWARATGHYKELF.

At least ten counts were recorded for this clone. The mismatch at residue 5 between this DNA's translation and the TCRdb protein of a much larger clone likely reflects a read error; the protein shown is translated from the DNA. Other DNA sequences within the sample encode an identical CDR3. CDR3 loop: CALWGVRELGKKIKVF. In DNA form, the CDR3 reads TGTGCCTTGTGGGGGGTGAGGGAGTTGGGCAAAAAAATCAAGGTATTT. The chain couples TRGV9 to TRGJP. The J gene is absent in TCRdb and was assigned here via DNA matching to germline. Germline CDR1 GITISATS, CDR2 ISYDGTV (reference sequence). This CDR3 comprises 16 residues.

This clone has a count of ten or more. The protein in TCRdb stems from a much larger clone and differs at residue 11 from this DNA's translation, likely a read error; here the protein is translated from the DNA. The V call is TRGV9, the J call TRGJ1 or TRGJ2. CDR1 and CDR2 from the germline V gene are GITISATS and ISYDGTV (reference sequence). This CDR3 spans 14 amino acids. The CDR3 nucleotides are TGTGCCTTGTGGGAGGTGCCGAATTATTATAGGAAACTCTTT. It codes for CALWEVPNYYRKLF.

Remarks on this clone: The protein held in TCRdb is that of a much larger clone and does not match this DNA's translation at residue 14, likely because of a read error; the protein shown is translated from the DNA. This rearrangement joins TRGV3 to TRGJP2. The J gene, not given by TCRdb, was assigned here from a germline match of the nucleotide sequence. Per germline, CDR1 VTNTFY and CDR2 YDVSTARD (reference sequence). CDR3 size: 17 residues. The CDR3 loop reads CATWDRPMLVGDWVKTF. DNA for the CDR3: TGTGCCACCTGGGACAGGCCTATGTTAGTTGGTGATTGGGTCAAGACGTTT.

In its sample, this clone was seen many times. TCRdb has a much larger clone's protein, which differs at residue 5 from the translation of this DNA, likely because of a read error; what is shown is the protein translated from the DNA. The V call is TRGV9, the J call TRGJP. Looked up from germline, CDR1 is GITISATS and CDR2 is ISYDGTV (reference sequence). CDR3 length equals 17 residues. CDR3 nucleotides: TGTGCCTTGTGGGGGGTGGAGGAGGTGTTGGGCAAAAAAATCAAGGTATTT. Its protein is CALWGVEEVLGKKIKVF.

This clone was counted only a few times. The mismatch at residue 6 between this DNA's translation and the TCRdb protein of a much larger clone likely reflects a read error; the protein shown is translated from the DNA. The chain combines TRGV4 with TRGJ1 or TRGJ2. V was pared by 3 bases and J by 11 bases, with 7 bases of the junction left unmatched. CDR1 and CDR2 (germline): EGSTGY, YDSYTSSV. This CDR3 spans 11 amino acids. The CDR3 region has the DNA TGTGCCACCTGGGATAGTCGGGAGAAACTCTTT. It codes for CATWDSREKLF.

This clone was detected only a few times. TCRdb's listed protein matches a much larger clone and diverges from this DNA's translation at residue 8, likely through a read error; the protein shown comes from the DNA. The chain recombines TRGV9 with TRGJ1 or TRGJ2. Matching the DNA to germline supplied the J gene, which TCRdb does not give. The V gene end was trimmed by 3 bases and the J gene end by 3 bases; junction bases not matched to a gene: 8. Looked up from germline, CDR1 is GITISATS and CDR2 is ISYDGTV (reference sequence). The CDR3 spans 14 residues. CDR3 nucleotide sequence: TGTGCCTTGTGGGAGACCCAGGGTTATTATAAGAAACTCTTT. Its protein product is CALWETQGYYKKLF.

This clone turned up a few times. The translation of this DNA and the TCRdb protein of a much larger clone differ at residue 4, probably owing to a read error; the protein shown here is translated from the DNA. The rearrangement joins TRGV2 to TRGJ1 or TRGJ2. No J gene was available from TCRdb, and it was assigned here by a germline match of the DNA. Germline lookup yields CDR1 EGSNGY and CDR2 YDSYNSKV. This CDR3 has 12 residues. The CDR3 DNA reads TGTGCCACCCGGGACGGTGGCTATAAGAAACTCTTT. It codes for CATRDGGYKKLF.

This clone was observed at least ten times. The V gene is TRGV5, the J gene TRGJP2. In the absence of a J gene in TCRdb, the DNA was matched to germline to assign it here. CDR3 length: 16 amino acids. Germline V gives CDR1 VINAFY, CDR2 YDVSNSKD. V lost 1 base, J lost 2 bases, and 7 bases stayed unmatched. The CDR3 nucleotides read TGTGCCACCTGGGACAGACTAGGGAGTAGTGATTGGATCAAGACGTTT. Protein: CATWDRLGSSDWIKTF.